This T cell receptor (beta chain) is from a study of graft-versus-host responses after intestinal transplantation. Study-level results: Present in recipient marrow, GvH clones included some that appeared first in ileum or blood.

TCRdb's copy holds only in-frame clones and misses some; the assay was immunoSEQ multiplex PCR. The table has 35,000 to 50,000 clones, 90% to 95% seen once. Points on this clone: As yet, its antigen is unknown.

This CDR3 spans 11 amino acids. Germline CDR1 ENHRY, CDR2 SYGVKD. The V segment lost 10 bases and the J segment 7 bases; nucleotides outside the gene matches: 5. This specimen consisted of unstimulated CD8+ T cells sorted from spleen or lymph node cells, obtained before transplant. This TCR came from a human donor who was the organ donor for an intestinal transplant. The genes are TRBV10-3 and TRBJ1-1; 8 nucleotides align to TRBD1. DNA of the CDR3: TGTGCCACCCTCGGACAGGGTGAAGCTTTCTTT. This encodes CATLGQGEAFF.